The clone carrying this T cell receptor beta chain was seen a handful of times. Its matching antigen is unknown. Construction of TCR beta libraries was performed using quantitative 5'-RACE with molecular barcodes. Using its own MiXCR run on the 5' RACE reads, TCRdb lists one record per CDR3 protein. The sample shows under 450,000 distinct CDR3 sequences, 20% to 25% of them seen only once. The sample belongs to a study of CD8 T cells in ankylosing spondylitis. From germline, CDR1 is SGHAT and CDR2 FQNNGV. The CDR3 has 15 residues. The V gene lost 0 bases and the J gene lost 5 bases, with 12 bases spanning the gap. Overall study results and limits: Blood from ankylosing spondylitis patients appeared to carry a characteristic eight-variant TCR beta motif. Some of the motif variants had earlier been found in reactive arthritis patients' fluid and blood. Within peripheral blood, clones linked to disease were CD8+ and relatively rare.

This clonotype was obtained from a male donor with ankylosing spondylitis or in good health (not recorded which). Material: blood, either unsorted or a sorted T cell fraction (not recorded which). The V call is TRBV11-2, the J call TRBJ2-3, with D perhaps matching TRBD1 or TRBD2 (6 bases each). In DNA form, the CDR3 reads TGTGCCAGCAGCTTAGAGAGGGGGGCTCAAGATACGCAGTATTTT. Protein product: CASSLERGAQDTQYF.